This entry describes one T cell receptor beta chain. In the original analysis: Amplifying reference gene primers gave estimates of nucleated cell counts. Data came from immunoSEQ multiplex PCR; TCRdb stores just in-frame clones and leaves some out. The V and J calls and clone size were taken over from that table, and D and trimming were inferred from the DNA. The data hold 350,000 or so clones, with roughly 84% observed a single time. Across under 25 US areas, participants ranged in age from about 18 to 100 years. Cohort 3 donors counted as recovered after two negative PCRs, clearance, or resolved symptoms. This sample is drawn from a study of blood T cell repertoires in COVID-19. Study-level information: Nucleic acid was either cDNA or gDNA, and it came from T cells, B-cell-depleted T cells, or PBMCs.

This CDR3 comprises 15 residues. The germline V gene has CDR1 MNHEY and CDR2 SVGAGI. V gave up 6 bases and J gave up 8 bases; unmatched junction bases: 13. What was sequenced was PBMCs or T cells enriched from blood (not recorded which). The chain is built from TRBV6-5 and TRBJ1-2; 9 nucleotides align to TRBD1. The source of this sequence is a woman aged 30 to 39 who had recovered from COVID-19. This CDR3 reads CASSLDQQGAKGYTF. The CDR3 DNA follows: TGTGCCAGCAGCCTTGACCAACAGGGGGCTAAAGGCTACACCTTC.